This T cell receptor (beta chain) was recorded in a study of radiation and T cells in renal cell carcinoma. Study-wide context: Nephrectomy followed 15 Gy stereotactic body radiation by 4 weeks. Study outcomes and limitations: Top tumor clonotypes rose in blood 2 weeks post-radiation, then contracted. No pretreatment tumor biopsies were available for baseline clonotypes.

Concerning this clone: The antigen is undetermined.

Measured with immunoSEQ multiplex PCR; TCRdb has only the in-frame clones, and not every one. The repertoire holds around 140,000 clones, with about 88% as singletons. Time point meaning: baseline pretreatment blood. Treatment given: 15 Gy SBRT to primary tumor, nephrectomy 4 weeks later. Serial blood draws occurred at baseline and 2 and 4 weeks post-SBRT. This CDR3 has 18 amino acids. Looked up from germline, CDR1 is SNHLY and CDR2 is FYNNEI. Trimming cost V 5 bases and J 0 bases; bases outside gene matches: 12. The receptor was derived from a woman in her 70s with renal cell carcinoma. This rearrangement joins TRBV2 to TRBJ2-4; 8 nucleotides align to TRBD2. The specimen was blood, collected from a patient whose treatment included radiotherapy and nephrectomy. CDR3 loop: CASSPNQAGVLAKNIQYF. DNA of the CDR3: TGTGCCAGCAGTCCAAATCAAGCGGGGGTGCTAGCCAAAAACATTCAGTACTTC.